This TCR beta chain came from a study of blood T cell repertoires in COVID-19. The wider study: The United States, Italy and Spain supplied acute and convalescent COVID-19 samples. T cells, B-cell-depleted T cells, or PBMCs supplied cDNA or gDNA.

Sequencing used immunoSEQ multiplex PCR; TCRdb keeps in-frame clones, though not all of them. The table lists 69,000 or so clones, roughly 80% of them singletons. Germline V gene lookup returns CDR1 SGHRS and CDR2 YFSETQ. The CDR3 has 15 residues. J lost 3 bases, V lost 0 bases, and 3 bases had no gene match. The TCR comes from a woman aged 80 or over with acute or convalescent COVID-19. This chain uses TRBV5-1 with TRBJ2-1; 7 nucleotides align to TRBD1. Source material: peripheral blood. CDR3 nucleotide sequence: TGCGCCAGCAGCTTGGAAGGGACAGTCTACAATGAGCAGTTCTTC. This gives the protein CASSLEGTVYNEQFF.